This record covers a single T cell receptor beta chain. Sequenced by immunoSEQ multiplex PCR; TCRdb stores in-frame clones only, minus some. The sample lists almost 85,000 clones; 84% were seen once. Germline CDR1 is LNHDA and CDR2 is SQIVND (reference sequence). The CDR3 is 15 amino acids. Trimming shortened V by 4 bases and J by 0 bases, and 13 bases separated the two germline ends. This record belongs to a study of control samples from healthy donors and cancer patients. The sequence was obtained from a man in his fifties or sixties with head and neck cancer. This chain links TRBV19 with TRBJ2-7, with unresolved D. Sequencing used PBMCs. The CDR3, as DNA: TGTGCCAGTAGTAACTCCGAAATTTTCTCCTACGAGCAGTACTTC. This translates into CASSNSEIFSYEQYF.